Listed below are T cell receptor beta chains from one sample, sequenced in a study of T cell repertoires in cytomegalovirus infection. MiXCR, run by TCRdb on the reads, gives a single entry per CDR3 protein. The sample holds around 570,000 distinct CDR3 sequences; almost 40% are singletons and the top ten take 48%. The antigens for these receptors are not known. The sample consisted of cultured PBMCs, taken from culture after CMV antigen stimulation. The origin of the receptors is a human donor in good health (CMV status not recorded). Some clones in this sample may be carry-over from other donors' samples. Both conserved end residues are part of each CDR3. A D gene is named only where the DNA matches it firmly. Clone size, where shown, is once, few, many, or a class for clones that have expanded.

v_call: TRBV28; j_call: TRBJ1-2; clone_size: -; d_call: -; cdr3_nt: TGTGCCAGCGGCTCACCTTATGGCTACACCTTC; cdr3_aa: CASGSPYGYTF
v_call: TRBV11-2; j_call: TRBJ2-1; clone_size: -; d_call: TRBD2; cdr3_nt: TGTGCCAGCAGCTCGCGGGGGGGCCTATCCTACAATGAGCAGTTCTTC; cdr3_aa: CASSSRGGLSYNEQFF
v_call: TRBV6-1; j_call: TRBJ1-2; clone_size: once; d_call: -; cdr3_nt: TGTGCCAGCAGTGCGCAGGGGTTGGGCGGCTACACCTTC; cdr3_aa: CASSAQGLGGYTF
v_call: TRBV6-6; j_call: TRBJ1-2; clone_size: -; d_call: -; cdr3_nt: TGTGCCAGCACCACCACGGGGAGCAGGATCAACTATGGCTACACCTTC; cdr3_aa: CASTTTGSRINYGYTF
v_call: TRBV27; j_call: TRBJ2-3; clone_size: once; d_call: TRBD2; cdr3_nt: TGTGCCAGCAGCACGCTAGCGGGAGGTGGCTATACGCAGTATTTT; cdr3_aa: CASSTLAGGGYTQYF
v_call: TRBV27; j_call: TRBJ2-2; clone_size: many; d_call: TRBD1; cdr3_nt: TGTGCCAGCAGTGCGGACAGGGCTGGCACCGGGGAGCTGTTTTTT; cdr3_aa: CASSADRAGTGELFF
v_call: TRBV12-3/TRBV12-4; j_call: TRBJ2-7; clone_size: once; d_call: TRBD2; cdr3_nt: TGTGCCAGCAGTTCAGTAGTAGCGGGGGGGCCGCAGTACTTC; cdr3_aa: CASSSVVAGGPQYF
v_call: TRBV7-6; j_call: TRBJ1-2; clone_size: few; d_call: -; cdr3_nt: TGTGCCAGCAGCTGGAATTCGGGGAATGGCTACACCTTC; cdr3_aa: CASSWNSGNGYTF
v_call: TRBV12-3/TRBV12-4; j_call: TRBJ2-3; clone_size: -; d_call: TRBD2; cdr3_nt: TGTGCCAGCAGTTCGCGGGGGGGGAGTCGAATCACAGATACGCAGTATTTT; cdr3_aa: CASSSRGGSRITDTQYF
v_call: TRBV19; j_call: TRBJ2-1; clone_size: few; d_call: -; cdr3_nt: TGTGCCAGTAGTATCCCCGGGTTTCGCGATGAGCAGTTCTTC; cdr3_aa: CASSIPGFRDEQFF
v_call: TRBV7-6; j_call: TRBJ1-1; clone_size: many; d_call: TRBD1; cdr3_nt: TGTGCCAGCAGCCGGACAGGTTCCACTGAAGCTTTCTTT; cdr3_aa: CASSRTGSTEAFF
v_call: TRBV19; j_call: TRBJ1-1; clone_size: -; d_call: -; cdr3_nt: TGTGCCAGTAGTTTTCGGGGGAACGATGGGGCCAACGAAGCTTTCTTT; cdr3_aa: CASSFRGNDGANEAFF
v_call: TRBV6-1; j_call: TRBJ1-1; clone_size: few; d_call: -; cdr3_nt: TGTGCCAGCAGCCAAAGGATGGGGGGCACTGAAGCTTTCTTT; cdr3_aa: CASSQRMGGTEAFF
v_call: TRBV28; j_call: TRBJ1-2; clone_size: -; d_call: -; cdr3_nt: TGTGCCAGCAGTCGGGACGTGGGAGACTATGGCTACACCTTC; cdr3_aa: CASSRDVGDYGYTF
v_call: TRBV6-1; j_call: TRBJ2-5; clone_size: few; d_call: -; cdr3_nt: TGTGCCAGCAGTCGGACGATTCAAGAGACCCAGTACTTC; cdr3_aa: CASSRTIQETQYF
v_call: TRBV12-3/TRBV12-4; j_call: TRBJ1-4; clone_size: -; d_call: -; cdr3_nt: TGTGCCAGCACCGATCGGGCCGGTGAAAAACTGTTTTTT; cdr3_aa: CASTDRAGEKLFF
v_call: TRBV12-3/TRBV12-4; j_call: TRBJ1-5; clone_size: few; d_call: -; cdr3_nt: TGTGCCAGCAGTTTAGGATGGTTCTATAGCAATCAGCCCCAGCATTTT; cdr3_aa: CASSLGWFYSNQPQHF
v_call: TRBV28; j_call: TRBJ1-2; clone_size: few; d_call: TRBD1; cdr3_nt: TGTGCCACACGACGACAGGGGTATGGCTACACCTTC; cdr3_aa: CATRRQGYGYTF